This T cell receptor beta chain was identified during a study of blood T cell repertoires in COVID-19. The wider study: The United States, Italy and Spain provided the acute and convalescent COVID-19 samples. PBMCs, B-cell-depleted T cells, or T cells provided the cDNA or gDNA that made up the material.

V was clipped by 3 bases and J by 6 bases, with 8 bases between them. The CDR3 length is 12 residues. Germline-derived CDR1 and CDR2 are MDHEN and SYDVKM. The authors' processing: Reference gene primer amplification yielded estimated nucleated cell counts. Assay: immunoSEQ multiplex PCR; the TCRdb copy retains only in-frame clones and omits some. V and J calls and clone size are those listed in that table; D and trimming were worked out from the DNA. Found here are 200,000 to 300,000 clones, 86% of them singletons; the top ten hold over 1.5%. The sequenced sample consisted of peripheral blood. The TCR originated in a man aged 25 to 40 with active or convalescent COVID-19. The rearrangement joins TRBV28 to TRBJ1-2; D remains unclear. This CDR3 reads CASSLWGDGYTF. The CDR3, as DNA: TGTGCCAGCAGTTTGTGGGGAGATGGCTACACCTTC.